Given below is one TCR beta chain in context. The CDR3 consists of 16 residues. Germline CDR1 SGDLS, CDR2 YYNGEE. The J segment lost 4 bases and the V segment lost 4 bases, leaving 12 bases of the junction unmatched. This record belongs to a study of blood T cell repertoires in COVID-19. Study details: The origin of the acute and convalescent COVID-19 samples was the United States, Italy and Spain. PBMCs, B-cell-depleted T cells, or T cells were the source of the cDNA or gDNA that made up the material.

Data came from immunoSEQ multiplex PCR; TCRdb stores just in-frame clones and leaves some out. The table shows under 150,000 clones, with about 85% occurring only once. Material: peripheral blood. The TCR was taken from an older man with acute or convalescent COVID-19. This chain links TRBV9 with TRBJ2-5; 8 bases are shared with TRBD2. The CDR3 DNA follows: TGTGCCAGCAGCACCGGGAGGGTAGGGCAGGGAGAGACCCAGTACTTC. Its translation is CASSTGRVGQGETQYF.